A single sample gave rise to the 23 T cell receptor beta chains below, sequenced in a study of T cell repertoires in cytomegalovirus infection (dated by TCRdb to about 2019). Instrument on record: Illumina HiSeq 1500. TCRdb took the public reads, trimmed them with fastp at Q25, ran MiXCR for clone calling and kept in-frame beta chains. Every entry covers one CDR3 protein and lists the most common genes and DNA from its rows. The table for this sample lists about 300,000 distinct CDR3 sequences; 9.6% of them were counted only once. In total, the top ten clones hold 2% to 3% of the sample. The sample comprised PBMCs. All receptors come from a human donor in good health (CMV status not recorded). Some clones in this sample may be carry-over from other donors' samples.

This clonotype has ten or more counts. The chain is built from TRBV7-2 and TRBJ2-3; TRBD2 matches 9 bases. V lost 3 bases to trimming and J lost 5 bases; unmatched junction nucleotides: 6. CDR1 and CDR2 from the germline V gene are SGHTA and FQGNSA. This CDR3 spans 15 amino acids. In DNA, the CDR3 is TGTGCCAGCAGCTTTGGCGGGGGGGCCGGAGATACGCAGTATTTT. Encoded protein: CASSFGGGAGDTQYF.

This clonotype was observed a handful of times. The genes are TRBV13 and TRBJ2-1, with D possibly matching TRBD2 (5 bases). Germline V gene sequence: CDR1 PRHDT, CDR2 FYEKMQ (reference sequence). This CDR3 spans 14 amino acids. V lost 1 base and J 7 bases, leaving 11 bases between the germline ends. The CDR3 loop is CASSLAGWGNEQFF. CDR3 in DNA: TGTGCCAGCAGCTTAGCGGGGTGGGGTAATGAGCAGTTCTTC.

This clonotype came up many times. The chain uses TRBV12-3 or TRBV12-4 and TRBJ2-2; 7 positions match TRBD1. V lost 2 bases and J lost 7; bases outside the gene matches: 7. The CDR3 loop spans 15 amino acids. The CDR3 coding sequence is TGTGCCAGCAGTTTATATACAGGGGTCGACGGGGAGCTGTTTTTT. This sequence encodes CASSLYTGVDGELFF.

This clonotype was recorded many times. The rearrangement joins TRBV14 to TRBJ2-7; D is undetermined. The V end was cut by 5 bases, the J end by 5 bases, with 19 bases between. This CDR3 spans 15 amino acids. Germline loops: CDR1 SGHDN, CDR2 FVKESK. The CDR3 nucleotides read TGTGCCAGCAGCAAGGTTACCGGGTCAAGGGACGAGCAGTACTTC. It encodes CASSKVTGSRDEQYF.

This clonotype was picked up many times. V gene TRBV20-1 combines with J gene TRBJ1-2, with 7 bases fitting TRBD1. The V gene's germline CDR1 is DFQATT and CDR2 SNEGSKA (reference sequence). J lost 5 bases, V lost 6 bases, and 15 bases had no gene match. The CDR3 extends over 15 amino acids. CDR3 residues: CSAESGTETLYGYTF. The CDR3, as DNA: TGCAGTGCAGAATCCGGGACAGAGACACTTTATGGCTACACCTTC.

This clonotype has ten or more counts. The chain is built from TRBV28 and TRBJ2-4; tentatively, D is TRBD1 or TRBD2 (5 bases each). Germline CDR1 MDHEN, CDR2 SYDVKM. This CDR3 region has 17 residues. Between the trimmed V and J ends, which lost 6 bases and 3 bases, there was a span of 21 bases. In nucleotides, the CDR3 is TGTGCCAGCAGACACCGGCTCTCGACAGAGGGCAAAAACATTCAGTACTTC. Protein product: CASRHRLSTEGKNIQYF.

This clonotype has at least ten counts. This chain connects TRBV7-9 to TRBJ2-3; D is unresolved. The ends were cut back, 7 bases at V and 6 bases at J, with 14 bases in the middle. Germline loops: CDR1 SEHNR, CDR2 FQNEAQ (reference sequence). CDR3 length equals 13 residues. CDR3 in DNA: TGTGCCAGCAACCCCTACCCCGGGGATACGCAGTATTTT. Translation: CASNPYPGDTQYF.

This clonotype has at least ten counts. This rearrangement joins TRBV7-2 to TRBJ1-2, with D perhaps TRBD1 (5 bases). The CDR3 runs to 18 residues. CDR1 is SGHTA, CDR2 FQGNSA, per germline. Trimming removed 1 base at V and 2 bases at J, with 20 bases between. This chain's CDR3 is CASSLVGGSPATNYGYTF. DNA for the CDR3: TGTGCCAGCAGCTTAGTGGGGGGATCTCCCGCTACCAACTATGGCTACACCTTC.

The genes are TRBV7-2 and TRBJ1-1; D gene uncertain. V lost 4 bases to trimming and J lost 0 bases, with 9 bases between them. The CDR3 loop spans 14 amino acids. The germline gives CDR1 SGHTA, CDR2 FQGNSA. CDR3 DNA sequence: TGTGCCAGCAGCTGGAGGACTGTGAACACTGAAGCTTTCTTT. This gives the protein CASSWRTVNTEAFF. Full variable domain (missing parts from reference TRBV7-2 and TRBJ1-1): GAGVSQSPSNKVTEKGKDVELRCDPISGHTALYWYRQSLGQGLEFLIYFQGNSAPDKSGLPSDRFSAERTGGSVSTLTIQRTQQEDSAVYLCASSWRTVNTEAFFGQGTRLTVV.

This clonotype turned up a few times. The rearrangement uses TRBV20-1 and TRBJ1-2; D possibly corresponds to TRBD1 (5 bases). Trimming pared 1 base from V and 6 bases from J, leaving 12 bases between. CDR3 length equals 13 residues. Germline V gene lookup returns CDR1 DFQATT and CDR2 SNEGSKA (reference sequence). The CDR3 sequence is CSARVRESHGYTF. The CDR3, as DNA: TGCAGTGCTAGAGTCAGGGAGAGCCATGGCTACACCTTC.

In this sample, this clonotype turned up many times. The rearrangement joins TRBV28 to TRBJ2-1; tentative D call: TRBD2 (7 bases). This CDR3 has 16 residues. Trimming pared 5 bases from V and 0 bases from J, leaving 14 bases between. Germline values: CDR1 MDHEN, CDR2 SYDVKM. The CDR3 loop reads CASSSGTLYSYNEQFF. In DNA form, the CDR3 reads TGTGCCAGCAGTAGCGGGACACTTTACTCCTACAATGAGCAGTTCTTC.

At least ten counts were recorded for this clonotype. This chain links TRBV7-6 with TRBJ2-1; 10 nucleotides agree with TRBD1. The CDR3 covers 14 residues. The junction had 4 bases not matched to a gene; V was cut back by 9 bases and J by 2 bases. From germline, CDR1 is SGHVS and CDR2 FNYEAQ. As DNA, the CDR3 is TGTGCCAGTTGGGACAGGGGACCCTACAATGAGCAGTTCTTC. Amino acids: CASWDRGPYNEQFF.

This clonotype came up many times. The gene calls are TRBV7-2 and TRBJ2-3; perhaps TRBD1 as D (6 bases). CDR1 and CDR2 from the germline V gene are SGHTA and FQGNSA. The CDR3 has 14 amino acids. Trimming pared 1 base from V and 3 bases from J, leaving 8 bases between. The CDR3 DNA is TGTGCCAGCAGCTTAGAGGGACAAACAGATACGCAGTATTTT. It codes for CASSLEGQTDTQYF.

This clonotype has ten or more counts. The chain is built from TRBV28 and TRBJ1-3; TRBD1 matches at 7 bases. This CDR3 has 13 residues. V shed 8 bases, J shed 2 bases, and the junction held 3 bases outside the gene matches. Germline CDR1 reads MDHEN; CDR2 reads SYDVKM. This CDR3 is CASFDRAGNTIYF. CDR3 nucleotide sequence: TGTGCCAGCTTCGACAGGGCTGGAAACACCATATATTTT.

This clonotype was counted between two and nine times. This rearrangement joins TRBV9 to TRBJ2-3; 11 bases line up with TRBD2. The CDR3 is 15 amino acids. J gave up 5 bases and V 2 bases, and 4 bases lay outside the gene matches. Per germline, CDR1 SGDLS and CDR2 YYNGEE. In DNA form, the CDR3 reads TGTGCCAGCAGCGTCAGTGGGACTAGCGGAGATACGCAGTATTTT. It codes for CASSVSGTSGDTQYF. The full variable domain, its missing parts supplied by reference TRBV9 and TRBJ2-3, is DSGVTQTPKHLITATGQRVTLRCSPRSGDLSVYWYQQSLDQGLQFLIQYYNGEERAKGNILERFSAQQFPDLHSELNLSSLELGDSALYFCASSVSGTSGDTQYFGPGTRLTVL.

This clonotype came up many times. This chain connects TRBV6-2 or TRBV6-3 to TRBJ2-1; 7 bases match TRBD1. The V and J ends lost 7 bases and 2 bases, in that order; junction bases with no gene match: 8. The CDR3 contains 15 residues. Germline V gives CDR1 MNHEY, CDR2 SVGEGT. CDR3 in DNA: TGTGCCAGCACGGCTACAGGGGCCCCCTACAATGAGCAGTTCTTC. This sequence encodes CASTATGAPYNEQFF.

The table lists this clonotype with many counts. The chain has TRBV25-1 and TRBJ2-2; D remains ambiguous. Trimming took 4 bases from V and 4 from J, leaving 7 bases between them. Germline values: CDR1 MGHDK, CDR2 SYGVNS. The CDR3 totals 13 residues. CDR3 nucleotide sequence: TGTGCCAGCAGTGCCCCATTCACCGGGGAGCTGTTTTTT. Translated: CASSAPFTGELFF.

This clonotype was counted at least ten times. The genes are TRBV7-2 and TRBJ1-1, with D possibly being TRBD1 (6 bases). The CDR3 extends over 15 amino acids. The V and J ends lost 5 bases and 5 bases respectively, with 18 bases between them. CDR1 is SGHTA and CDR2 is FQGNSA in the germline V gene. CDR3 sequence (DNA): TGTGCCAGCAGCATTCTCAGGGGCGACTTAACTGAAGCTTTCTTT. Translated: CASSILRGDLTEAFF.

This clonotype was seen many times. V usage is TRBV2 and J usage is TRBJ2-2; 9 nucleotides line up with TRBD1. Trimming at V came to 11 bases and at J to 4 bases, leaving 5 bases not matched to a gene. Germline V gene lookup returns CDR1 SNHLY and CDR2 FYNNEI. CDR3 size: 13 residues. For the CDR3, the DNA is TGTGCCGGACAGGGGTCGGTCACCGGGGAGCTGTTTTTT. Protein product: CAGQGSVTGELFF.

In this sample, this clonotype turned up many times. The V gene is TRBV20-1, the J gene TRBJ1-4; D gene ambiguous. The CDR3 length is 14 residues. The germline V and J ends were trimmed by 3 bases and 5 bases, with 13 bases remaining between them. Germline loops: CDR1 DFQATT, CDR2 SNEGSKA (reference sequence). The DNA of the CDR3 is TGCAGTGCTAGGGAAGGCCCCGGAAATGAAAAACTGTTTTTT. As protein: CSAREGPGNEKLFF.

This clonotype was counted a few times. The CDR3 coding sequence is TGCAGTGCTAGAGTGGGCACAGGGATCTACGAGCAGTACGTC. Its translation is CSARVGTGIYEQYV. This chain uses TRBV20-1 with TRBJ2-7, with D perhaps TRBD1 (6 bases). Germline CDR1 reads DFQATT; CDR2 reads SNEGSKA (reference sequence). The CDR3 sequence is 14 residues long. Trimming shortened V by 1 base and J by 3 bases, and 13 bases separated the two germline ends.

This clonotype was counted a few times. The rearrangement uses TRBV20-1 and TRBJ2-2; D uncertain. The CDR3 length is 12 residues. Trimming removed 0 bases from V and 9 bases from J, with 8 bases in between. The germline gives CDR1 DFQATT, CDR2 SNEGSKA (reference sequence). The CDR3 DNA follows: TGCAGTGCTAGAGATCCGACCCGGGAGCTGTTTTTT. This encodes CSARDPTRELFF.

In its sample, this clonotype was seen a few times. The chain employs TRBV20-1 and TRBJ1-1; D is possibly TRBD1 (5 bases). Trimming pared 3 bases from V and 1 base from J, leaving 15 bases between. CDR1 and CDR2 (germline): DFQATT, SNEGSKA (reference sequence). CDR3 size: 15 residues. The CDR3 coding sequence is TGCAGTGCTAGTAATAGGGGCAGCAAGAACACTGAAGCTTTCTTT. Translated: CSASNRGSKNTEAFF.